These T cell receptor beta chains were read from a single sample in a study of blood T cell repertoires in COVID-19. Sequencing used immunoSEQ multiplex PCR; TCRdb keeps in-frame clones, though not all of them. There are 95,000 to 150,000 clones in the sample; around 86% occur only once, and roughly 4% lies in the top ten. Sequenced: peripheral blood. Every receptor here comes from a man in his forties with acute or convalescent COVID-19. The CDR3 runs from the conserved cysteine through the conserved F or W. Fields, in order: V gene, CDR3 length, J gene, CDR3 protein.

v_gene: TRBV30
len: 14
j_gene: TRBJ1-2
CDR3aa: CAWSRGRANYGYTF

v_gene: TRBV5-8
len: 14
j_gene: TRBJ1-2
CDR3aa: CASSPVDRSYGYTF

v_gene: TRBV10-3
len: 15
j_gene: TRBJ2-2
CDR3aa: CAIRDSGTSTGELFF

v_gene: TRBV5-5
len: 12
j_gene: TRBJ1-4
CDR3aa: CASSLVPGKLFF

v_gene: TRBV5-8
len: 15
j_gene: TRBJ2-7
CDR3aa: CASSLAKGQTYEQYF

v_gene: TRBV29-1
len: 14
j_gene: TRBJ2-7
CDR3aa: CSVDVAGGSYEQYF

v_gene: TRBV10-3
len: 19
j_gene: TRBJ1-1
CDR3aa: CAISETITLLQGTNTEAFF

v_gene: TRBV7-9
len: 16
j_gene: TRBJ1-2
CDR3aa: CASSLSGNYFTYGYTF

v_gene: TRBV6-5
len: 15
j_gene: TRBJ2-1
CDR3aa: CASRGQGRSYNEQFF

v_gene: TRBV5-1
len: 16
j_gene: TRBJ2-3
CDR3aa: CASSWSAGGGSDTQYF

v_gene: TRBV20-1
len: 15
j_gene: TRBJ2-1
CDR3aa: CSASRTSGSYNEQFF

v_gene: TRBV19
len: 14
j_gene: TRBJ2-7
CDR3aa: CASSIQGASYEQYF

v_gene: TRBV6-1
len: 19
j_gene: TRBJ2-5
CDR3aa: CASSAGTSGPWESQETQYF

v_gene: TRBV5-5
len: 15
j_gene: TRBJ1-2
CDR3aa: CASSLGGVTDYGYTF

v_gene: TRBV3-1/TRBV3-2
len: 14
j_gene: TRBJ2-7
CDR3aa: CASSQEFSSYEQYF

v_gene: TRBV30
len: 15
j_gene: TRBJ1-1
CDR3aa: CAWSADFRQGLSAFF

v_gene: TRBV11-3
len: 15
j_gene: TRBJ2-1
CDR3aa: CASSPDGTTYNEQFF

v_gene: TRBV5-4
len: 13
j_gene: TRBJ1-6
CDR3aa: CASSEQGNSPLHF

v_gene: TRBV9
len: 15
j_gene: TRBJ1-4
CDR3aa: CASSVGSGGSEKLFF

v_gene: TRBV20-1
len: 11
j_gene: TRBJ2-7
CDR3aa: CSASWSYEQYF

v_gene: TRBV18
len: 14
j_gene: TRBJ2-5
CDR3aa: CASSPSRDGETQYF

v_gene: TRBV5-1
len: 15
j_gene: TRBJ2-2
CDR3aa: CASSWTGTNTGELFF

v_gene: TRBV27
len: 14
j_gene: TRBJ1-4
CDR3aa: CASSFGQGREKLFF

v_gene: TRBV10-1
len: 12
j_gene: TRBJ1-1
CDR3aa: CASSDRVYEAFF

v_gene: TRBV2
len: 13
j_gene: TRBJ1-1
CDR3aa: CASSMDRANEAFF

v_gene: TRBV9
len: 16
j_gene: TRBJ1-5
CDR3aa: CASSVGADNSNQPQHF

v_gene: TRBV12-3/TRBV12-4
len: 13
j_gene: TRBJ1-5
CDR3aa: CASSLGGHQPQHF

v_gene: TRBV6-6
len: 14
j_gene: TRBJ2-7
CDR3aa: CASSQLQGTYEQYF

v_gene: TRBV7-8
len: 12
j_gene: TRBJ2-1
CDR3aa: CASSDSVSERFF

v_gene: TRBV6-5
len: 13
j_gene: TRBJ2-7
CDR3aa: CASNSRGSYEQYF

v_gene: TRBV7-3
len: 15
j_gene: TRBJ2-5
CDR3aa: CASSRIAGGQETQYF

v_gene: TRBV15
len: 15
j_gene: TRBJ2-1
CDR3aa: CATSRAGTGHNEQFF

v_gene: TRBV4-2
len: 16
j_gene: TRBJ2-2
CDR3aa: CASSGRTSGINGELFF

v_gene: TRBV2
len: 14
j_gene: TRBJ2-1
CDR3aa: CASSQGISYNEQFF

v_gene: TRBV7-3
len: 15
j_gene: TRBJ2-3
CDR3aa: CASSLGTGITDTQYF

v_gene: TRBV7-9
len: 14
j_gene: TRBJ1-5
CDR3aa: CASSSQGGSQPQHF

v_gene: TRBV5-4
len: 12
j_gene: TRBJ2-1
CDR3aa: CACQGSYNEQFF

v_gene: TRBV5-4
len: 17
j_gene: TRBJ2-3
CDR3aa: CASSPGGARRHTDTQYF

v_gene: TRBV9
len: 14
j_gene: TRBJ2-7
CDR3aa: CASSPRLASYEQYF

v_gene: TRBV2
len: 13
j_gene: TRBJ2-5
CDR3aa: CASKEGGRETQYF

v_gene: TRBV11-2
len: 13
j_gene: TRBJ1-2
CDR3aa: CASSFQGASGYTF

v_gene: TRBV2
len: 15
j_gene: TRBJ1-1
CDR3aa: CASQKSGSMNTEAFF

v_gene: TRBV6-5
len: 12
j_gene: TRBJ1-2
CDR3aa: CASRAMGRIYTF

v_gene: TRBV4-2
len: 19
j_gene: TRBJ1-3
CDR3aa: CASSQSRDRGILTGNTIYF

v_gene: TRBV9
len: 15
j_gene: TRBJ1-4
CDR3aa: CASSGTGSDSEKLFF

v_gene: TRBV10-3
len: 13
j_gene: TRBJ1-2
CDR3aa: CAISGNSNYGYTF

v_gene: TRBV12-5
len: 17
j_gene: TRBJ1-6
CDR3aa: CASGFMEPSSYNSPLHF

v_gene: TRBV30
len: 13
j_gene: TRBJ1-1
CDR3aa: CAWVWAGGTEAFF

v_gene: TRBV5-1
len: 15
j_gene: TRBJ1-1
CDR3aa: CASSLTSGVLAEAFF

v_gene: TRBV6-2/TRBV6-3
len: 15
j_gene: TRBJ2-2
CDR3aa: CASSFRLAGTGELFF

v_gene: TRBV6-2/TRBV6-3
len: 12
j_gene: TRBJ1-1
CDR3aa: CASSYHRTEAFF

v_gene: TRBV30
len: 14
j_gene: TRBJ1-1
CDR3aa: CAWSGVGWGAEAFF

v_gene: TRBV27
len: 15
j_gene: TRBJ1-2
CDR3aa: CASRFSGAPNYGYTF

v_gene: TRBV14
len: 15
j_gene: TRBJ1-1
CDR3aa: CASSLGQGAGTEAFF

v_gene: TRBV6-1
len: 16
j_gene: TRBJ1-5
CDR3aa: CASSGLSTGPNQPQHF